Presented here are 23 T cell receptor beta chains from one specimen sequenced in a study of T cells after somatic rescue of genetic block. Assay used: immunoSEQ multiplex PCR; TCRdb lists only in-frame clones, some missing. Counted here are 65,000 to 70,000 clones, around 90% occurring once; the ten biggest clones make up around 3%. Material for sequencing was peripheral blood mononuclear cells (PBMCs). These receptors were obtained from a man aged 35 to 55.

The gene calls are TRBV4-2 and TRBJ2-7; 9 bases match TRBD2. The CDR3 runs to 17 residues. Trimming took 0 bases from V and 1 from J; bases not matched to a gene: 7. Germline lookup yields CDR1 LGHNA and CDR2 YNFKEQ. The CDR3 spells CASSQDLGSGRSYEQYF. Here the CDR3 DNA reads TGTGCCAGCAGCCAAGATCTGGGTAGCGGGAGATCCTACGAGCAGTACTTC.

This rearrangement joins TRBV19 to TRBJ2-2; unclear D gene. The CDR3 is 16 residues long. V lost 7 bases and J lost 3, with 18 bases in between. Germline values: CDR1 LNHDA, CDR2 SQIVND (reference sequence). CDR3 bases: TGTGCCAGTACCCCCCGTGGAACAGTATACACCGGGGAGCTGTTTTTT. This translates into CASTPRGTVYTGELFF.

The chain recombines TRBV4-1 with TRBJ1-6; 7 positions agree with TRBD1. Germline CDR1 and CDR2: MGHRA and YSYEKL. The V gene end was trimmed by 4 bases and the J gene end by 7 bases; junction bases not matched to a gene: 10. The CDR3 is 16 amino acids. CDR3 bases: TGCGCCAGCAGCCGCGAGACAGGGTTGGGAAATTCACCCCTCCACTTT. Its protein product is CASSRETGLGNSPLHF.

The gene calls are TRBV28 and TRBJ2-7; tentatively, D is TRBD2 (6 bases). CDR1 is MDHEN, CDR2 SYDVKM, per germline. Trimming removed 5 bases at V and 1 base at J, with 6 bases between. This CDR3 spans 12 amino acids. CDR3 sequence (DNA): TGTGCCAGCAGTCGGGGGTCCTACGAGCAGTACTTC. This codes for CASSRGSYEQYF.

This chain connects TRBV30 to TRBJ1-4; the D gene is possibly TRBD1 (5 bases). Trimming took 3 bases from V and 0 from J, leaving 11 bases between them. The germline CDR1 and CDR2 sequences are GTSNPN and SVGIG (reference sequence). CDR3 size: 15 residues. CDR3 sequence: CAWRGVAATNEKLFF. The CDR3 DNA sequence: TGTGCCTGGAGGGGGGTAGCTGCAACTAATGAAAAACTGTTTTTT.

This chain links TRBV27 with TRBJ2-4, with D hard to call. This CDR3 contains 13 residues. V was trimmed by 7 bases and J by 0 bases, leaving 7 bases between them. Looked up from germline, CDR1 is MNHEY and CDR2 is SMNVEV (reference sequence). The CDR3 sequence is CASKTIAKNIQYF. The CDR3 DNA is TGTGCCAGCAAGACAATAGCCAAAAACATTCAGTACTTC.

This clone is a singleton in its sample. The rearrangement links TRBV6-9 to TRBJ1-5; no firm D call. The CDR3 spans 12 residues. Germline CDR1 MNHGY, CDR2 SVAAGI. With 8 bases removed from V and 0 bases from J, the gap between germline ends came to 5 bases. This CDR3 is CASFYSNQPQHF. CDR3 bases: TGTGCCAGCTTTTATAGCAATCAGCCCCAGCATTTT.

This clone is a singleton in its sample. CDR3 sequence: CASSPQGGTEAFF. CDR3 nucleotides: TGTGCCAGCTCACCACAGGGAGGCACTGAAGCTTTCTTT. The chain is built from TRBV18 and TRBJ1-1, with no clear D. The CDR3 is 13 amino acids. Between the trimmed V and J ends, which lost 1 base and 4 bases, there was a span of 7 bases. Germline V lookup: CDR1 KGHSH, CDR2 LQKENI.

V gene TRBV4-1 combines with J gene TRBJ2-4, with a weak D call TRBD2 (6 bases). The CDR3 is 15 residues long. CDR1 and CDR2 from the germline V gene are MGHRA and YSYEKL. The germline V and J ends were trimmed by 0 bases and 6 bases, with 12 bases remaining between them. CDR3 residues: CASSQDGRGLNIQYF. The CDR3 bases are TGCGCCAGCAGCCAAGATGGGCGGGGACTAAACATTCAGTACTTC.

The V and J genes are TRBV7-2 and TRBJ1-1, with D perhaps TRBD1 (6 bases). CDR3 length: 14 amino acids. Germline V gene data show CDR1 as SGHTA and CDR2 as FQGNSA. V was clipped by 5 bases and J by 1 base, with 11 bases between them. The DNA of the CDR3 is TGTGCCAGCAGCCCCGACAGGAAGAACACTGAAGCTTTCTTT. It specifies CASSPDRKNTEAFF. The full variable domain, completed using reference TRBV7-2 and TRBJ1-1, is GAGVSQSPSNKVTEKGKDVELRCDPISGHTALYWYRQSLGQGLEFLIYFQGNSAPDKSGLPSDRFSAERTGGSVSTLTIQRTQQEDSAVYLCASSPDRKNTEAFFGQGTRLTVV.

The chain employs TRBV5-4 and TRBJ2-7; 12 bases map to TRBD1. Germline CDR1 SGHNT, CDR2 YYREEE (reference sequence). Trimming took 5 bases from V and 5 from J; bases not matched to a gene: 5. The CDR3 has 14 amino acids. The CDR3 spells CASRPGTGGDEQYF. As DNA, the CDR3 is TGTGCCAGCAGGCCCGGGACAGGGGGCGACGAGCAGTACTTC.

J is TRBJ1-2 and V is TRBV4-1; 7 bases align to TRBD1. This CDR3 is 14 amino acids long. Germline-derived CDR1 and CDR2 are MGHRA and YSYEKL. V gave up 0 bases and J gave up 6 bases; unmatched junction bases: 4. The chain's CDR3 is CASSQEEGGDGYTF. The CDR3 coding sequence is TGCGCCAGCAGCCAAGAAGAAGGGGGCGATGGCTACACCTTC.

The chain employs TRBV18 and TRBJ1-2; 9 bases align to TRBD1. The CDR3 runs to 14 residues. Unmatched junction bases numbered 3, after V lost 4 bases and J lost 3 bases. Germline CDR1 and CDR2: KGHSH and LQKENI. The chain's CDR3 is CASSLDRGDYGYTF. The CDR3, as DNA: TGTGCCAGCTCACTGGACAGGGGCGACTATGGCTACACCTTC. Drawing the rest from reference TRBV18 and TRBJ1-2, the complete variable domain is NAGVMQNPRHLVRRRGQEARLRCSPMKGHSHVYWYRQLPEEGLKFMVYLQKENIIDESGMPKERFSAEFPKEGPSILRIQQVVRGDSAAYFCASSLDRGDYGYTFGSGTRLTVV.

The rearrangement uses TRBV11-2 and TRBJ1-5, with 8 bases matching TRBD1. The V and J ends lost 5 bases and 3 bases, in that order; junction bases with no gene match: 6. The CDR3 covers 15 residues. Germline CDR1 is SGHAT and CDR2 is FQNNGV. Written as DNA, the CDR3 is TGTGCCAGCAGCGAACAGACAGGGGTCAATCAGCCCCAGCATTTT. Encoded protein: CASSEQTGVNQPQHF.

The CDR3 nucleotides are TGCGCCAGCAGCTCCGAGTTCCAAGAGACCCAGTACTTC. Protein sequence: CASSSEFQETQYF. This chain uses TRBV5-1 with TRBJ2-5; D gene ambiguous. CDR1 and CDR2 (germline): SGHRS, YFSETQ. CDR3 size: 13 residues. The V gene lost 3 bases and the J gene lost 1 base, with 7 bases spanning the gap.

The rearrangement joins TRBV7-2 to TRBJ2-3; TRBD2 aligns across 10 bases. V was pared by 6 bases and J by 4 bases, with 7 bases of the junction left unmatched. CDR1 and CDR2 from the germline V gene are SGHTA and FQGNSA. The CDR3 is 15 residues long. The DNA for the CDR3 is TGTGCCAGCAGTTTCAGCGGGAGGGAGGCAGATACGCAGTATTTT. Protein: CASSFSGREADTQYF.

The rearrangement links TRBV7-9 to TRBJ1-1; D is unclear. V lost 1 base and J lost 5, with 14 bases in between. The CDR3 contains 15 residues. CDR1 SEHNR and CDR2 FQNEAQ come from the germline V gene (reference sequence). The CDR3 region has the DNA TGTGCCAGCAGCTTAGGAGAGGTCGCTAATACTGAAGCTTTCTTT. Its protein is CASSLGEVANTEAFF.

J is TRBJ1-6 and V is TRBV10-2; D uncertain. Between the trimmed V and J ends, which lost 4 bases and 5 bases, there was a span of 9 bases. Germline lookup yields CDR1 WSHSY and CDR2 SAAADI. The CDR3 contains 14 residues. CDR3 protein: CASSADPNNSPLHF. The CDR3 DNA follows: TGCGCCAGCAGTGCCGACCCGAATAATTCACCCCTCCACTTT.

This clone was detected once. J is TRBJ2-1 and V is TRBV9; 7 bases map to TRBD1. V dropped 4 bases and J dropped 3; count of bases not matched to a gene: 7. From germline, CDR1 is SGDLS and CDR2 YYNGEE. The CDR3 is 15 residues long. The CDR3 here is CASSTRDSNYNEQFF. CDR3 bases: TGTGCCAGCAGCACCCGGGACAGCAACTACAATGAGCAGTTCTTC.

The chain uses TRBV5-1 and TRBJ2-7; 8 bases fit TRBD2. The CDR3 extends over 17 amino acids. The V and J ends lost 5 bases and 2 bases, in that order; junction bases with no gene match: 15. Germline assignment: CDR1 SGHRS and CDR2 YFSETQ. CDR3 sequence reads: CASRRDVASGYTYEQYF. CDR3 in DNA: TGCGCCAGCAGGAGGGACGTGGCTAGCGGGTATACCTACGAGCAGTACTTC.

J is TRBJ1-2 and V is TRBV19, with a weak D call TRBD1 (5 bases). Germline CDR1 reads LNHDA; CDR2 reads SQIVND (reference sequence). CDR3 length: 14 residues. V lost 4 bases and J lost 0, with 9 bases in between. The CDR3 spells CASSTDRANYGYTF. The CDR3 nucleotides are TGTGCCAGTAGTACCGACAGAGCTAACTATGGCTACACCTTC. The variable domain in full, with the rest retrieved from reference TRBV19 and TRBJ1-2, is DGGITQSPKYLFRKEGQNVTLSCEQNLNHDAMYWYRQDPGQGLRLIYYSQIVNDFQKGDIAEGYSVSREKKESFPLTVTSAQKNPTAFYLCASSTDRANYGYTFGSGTRLTVV.

The rearrangement uses TRBV15 and TRBJ2-7, with 8 bases matching TRBD2. V lost 7 bases and J lost 0; bases outside the gene matches: 8. The CDR3 spans 15 residues. The V gene's germline CDR1 is LNHNV and CDR2 YYDKDF (reference sequence). The CDR3 region is CATKSSGAPSYEQYF. Here the CDR3 DNA reads TGTGCCACCAAGAGTAGCGGGGCCCCCTCCTACGAGCAGTACTTC.

This clone came up once. V and J are TRBV4-3 and TRBJ2-1; the match to TRBD1 covers 9 bases. Germline assignment: CDR1 LGHNA and CDR2 YSLEER. The CDR3 loop spans 17 amino acids. Trimming removed 1 base from V and 0 bases from J; junction bases left unmatched: 4. CDR3 sequence reads: CASSQGTGVSSYNEQFF. CDR3 nucleotides: TGCGCCAGCAGCCAAGGGACAGGGGTCAGCTCCTACAATGAGCAGTTCTTC.